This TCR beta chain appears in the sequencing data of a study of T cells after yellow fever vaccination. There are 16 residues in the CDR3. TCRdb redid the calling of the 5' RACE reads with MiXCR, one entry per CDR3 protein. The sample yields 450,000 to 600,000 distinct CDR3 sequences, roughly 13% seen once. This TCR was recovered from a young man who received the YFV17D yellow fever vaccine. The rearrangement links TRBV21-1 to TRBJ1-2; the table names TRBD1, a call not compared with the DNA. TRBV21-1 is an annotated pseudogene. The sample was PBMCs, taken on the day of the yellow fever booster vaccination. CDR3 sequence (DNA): TGTGCCAGCAGCAAAGCTTACAGGGGGCCAATTGGAGGCTACACCTTC. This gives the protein CASSKAYRGPIGGYTF.